This T cell receptor (beta chain) was recovered during a study of shared clonotypes between healthy human individuals. For the study at large: Three CD4 naive, three CD4 memory, two CD8 naive and one CD8 memory plate were used per donor. Findings and limits, study-wide: The study's rarefaction showed incomplete sorted-subset sequencing despite large depth. Clonotype sharing across donors was expected to vary with sequencing depth. Lower generation probabilities were found for non-shared clonotypes than for those shared by all four donors.

This table comes from immunoSEQ multiplex PCR, and its TCRdb copy is limited to in-frame clones, with some not included. Of about 680,000 clones detected, about 90% appear once; the ten largest clones hold approximately 24%. The CDR3 extends over 12 amino acids. The germline V gene has CDR1 SGHAT and CDR2 FQNNGV. Deletions cut 6 bases from V and 8 bases from J, with 11 bases between. Regarding this clone: Its antigen is as yet unknown.

Positively selected for CCR7, the CD45RO-negative cells used as naive CD8 cells excluded terminally differentiated effector memory CD45RA+ cells. The receptor was derived from a man between 25 and 39 years old in good health. The V gene is TRBV11-2, the J gene TRBJ2-1, with D maybe TRBD2 (5 bases). The sequenced material came from naive CD8+ T cells sorted from blood. CDR3 region: CASSLVGDEQFF. The CDR3 bases are TGTGCCAGCAGTCTGGTCGGGGATGAGCAGTTCTTC.